This T cell receptor (beta chain) stems from a study of cytomegalovirus exposure and HLA in healthy donors. The PCR made use of 60 Vbeta and 13 Jbeta primers. Sequencing was performed with immunoSEQ multiplex PCR; in TCRdb, only in-frame clones are kept and a portion is missing. The data show roughly 200,000 clones, with roughly 78% seen just once and approximately 0.69% held by the top ten. This clone was counted once. Germline CDR1 LNHDA, CDR2 SQIVND (reference sequence). V gave up 4 bases and J gave up 6 bases, with 14 bases separating them. The CDR3 has 14 amino acids. This receptor was obtained from a middle-aged woman in good health and CMV-seronegative. The V call is TRBV19, the J call TRBJ2-3, with D tentatively TRBD2 (6 bases). Sequences were obtained from PBMCs. The CDR3 bases are TGTGCCAGTAGTACGGGACTCGAGCACGATACGCAGTATTTT. It translates to CASSTGLEHDTQYF. The full variable domain, in which reference TRBV19 and TRBJ2-3 provide the parts outside the CDR3, is DGGITQSPKYLFRKEGQNVTLSCEQNLNHDAMYWYRQDPGQGLRLIYYSQIVNDFQKGDIAEGYSVSREKKESFPLTVTSAQKNPTAFYLCASSTGLEHDTQYFGPGTRLTVL.